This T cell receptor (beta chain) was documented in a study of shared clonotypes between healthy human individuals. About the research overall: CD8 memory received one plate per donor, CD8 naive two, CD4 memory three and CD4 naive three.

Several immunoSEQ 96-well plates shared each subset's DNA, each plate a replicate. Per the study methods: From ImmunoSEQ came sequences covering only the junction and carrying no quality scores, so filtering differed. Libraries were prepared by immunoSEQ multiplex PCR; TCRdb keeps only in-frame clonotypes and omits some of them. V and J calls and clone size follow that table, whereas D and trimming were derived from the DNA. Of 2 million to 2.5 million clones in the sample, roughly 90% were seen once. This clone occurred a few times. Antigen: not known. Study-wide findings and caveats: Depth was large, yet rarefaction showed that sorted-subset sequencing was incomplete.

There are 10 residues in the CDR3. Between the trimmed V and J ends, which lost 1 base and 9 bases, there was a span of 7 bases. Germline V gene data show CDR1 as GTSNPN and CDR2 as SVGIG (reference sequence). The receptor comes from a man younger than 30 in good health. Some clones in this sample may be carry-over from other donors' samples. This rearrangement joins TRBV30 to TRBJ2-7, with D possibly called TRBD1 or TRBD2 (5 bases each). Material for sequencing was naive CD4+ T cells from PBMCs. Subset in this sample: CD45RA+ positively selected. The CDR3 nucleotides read TGTGCCTGGAGTGGGGGGTTGCAGTACTTC. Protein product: CAWSGGLQYF.